The 14 T cell receptor beta chains presented below share a single source sample, sequenced in a study of cytotoxic CD8 clonotypes in ibrutinib-treated CLL. Generated by immunoSEQ multiplex PCR, the TCRdb table keeps only in-frame clones and is missing some. The sample shows about 35,000 clones, 60% to 80% of them seen only once. The sequences come from PBMCs, collected at disease progression, from a patient treated with ibrutinib. The origin of the receptors is a human donor with chronic lymphocytic leukemia.

V usage is TRBV5-1 and J usage is TRBJ2-5; 9 bases align to TRBD2. The trim removed 0 bases at V and 2 bases at J, leaving 8 bases unmatched. This CDR3 has 17 residues. Germline CDR1 reads SGHRS; CDR2 reads YFSETQ. The CDR3 here is CASSLGWAGGQQETQYF. CDR3 nucleotide sequence: TGCGCCAGCAGCTTGGGCTGGGCGGGGGGGCAACAAGAGACCCAGTACTTC.

The CDR3 spells CASSHRLAQETQYF. As DNA, the CDR3 is TGTGCCAGCAGCCACCGACTAGCCCAAGAGACCCAGTACTTC. The J gene is TRBJ2-5, the V gene TRBV4-2, with 7 bases lining up with TRBD2. This CDR3 has 14 amino acids. The ends lost 3 bases at V and 1 base at J; junction bases unmatched: 2. The germline V gene has CDR1 LGHNA and CDR2 YNFKEQ.

The count of this clone is one. The chain joins TRBV11-2 to TRBJ2-5; 8 positions match TRBD1. CDR1 is SGHAT, CDR2 FQNNGV, per germline. After removal of 5 bases from V and 1 base from J, the junction contained 3 bases not matched to a gene. This CDR3 region has 14 residues. The CDR3 nucleotides are TGTGCCAGCAGCCCAACAGGGGGCCAAGAGACCCAGTACTTC. Its translation: CASSPTGGQETQYF.

Details on this clone: At one end the junction does not follow the germline gene, possibly because of a read error. The CDR3: CASSSGAEQYF. CDR3 in DNA: TGTGCCAGCAGCTCAGGGGCCGAGCAGTACTTC. The V gene is TRBV4-1, the J gene TRBJ2-7; D may be TRBD1 (6 bases). The germline V gene encodes CDR1 MGHRA and CDR2 YSYEKL. This CDR3 contains 11 residues.

The J gene is TRBJ2-7, the V gene TRBV2; D not resolved. The CDR3 covers 13 residues. Per the germline V gene, CDR1 is SNHLY and CDR2 is FYNNEI. Trimming stripped 8 bases from V and 4 bases from J, with 15 bases between. The CDR3 bases are TGTGCCAGCCTATCACACGCTCAATACGAGCAGTACTTC. Protein sequence: CASLSHAQYEQYF. Combining the CDR3 with reference TRBV2 and TRBJ2-7 gives the whole variable domain EPEVTQTPSHQVTQMGQEVILRCVPISNHLYFYWYRQILGQKVEFLVSFYNNEISEKSEIFDDQFSVERPDGSNFTLKIRSTKLEDSAMYFCASLSHAQYEQYFGPGTRLTVT.

The chain recombines TRBV15 with TRBJ1-3; no clear D gene. Germline V gives CDR1 LNHNV, CDR2 YYDKDF (reference sequence). The CDR3 is made up of 13 amino acids. Trimming shortened V by 5 bases and J by 8 bases, and 13 bases separated the two germline ends. Here the CDR3 reads CATSGRVGDTIYF. Written as DNA, the CDR3 is TGTGCCACCAGCGGCCGGGTCGGGGACACCATATATTTT.

This clone showed up just a few times. As DNA, the CDR3 is TGTGCCAGCAGTTTATGGGCTTCGGTTCAAGAGACCCAGTACTTC. This codes for CASSLWASVQETQYF. The rearrangement links TRBV27 to TRBJ2-5; D unclear. Germline-derived CDR1 and CDR2 are MNHEY and SMNVEV (reference sequence). This CDR3 region has 15 residues. Trimming pared 1 base from V and 2 bases from J, leaving 11 bases between.

The rearrangement joins TRBV23-1 to TRBJ2-1; 9 bases match TRBD1. TRBV23-1 is flagged as an ORF with uncertain function. This CDR3 has 16 residues. The V and J ends lost 4 bases and 5 bases, in that order; junction bases with no gene match: 9. As DNA, the CDR3 is TGCGCCAGCAGTCCGAACCCGGGACAGGGTGACAATGAGCAGTTCTTC. Translated, it gives CASSPNPGQGDNEQFF.

V gene TRBV2 combines with J gene TRBJ1-4; 7 nucleotides align to TRBD1. Germline V CDR1 and CDR2: SNHLY, FYNNEI. V shed 7 bases, J shed 6 bases, and the junction held 5 bases outside the gene matches. This CDR3 contains 13 residues. The CDR3 here is CASKRGRDEKLFF. CDR3 nucleotides: TGTGCCAGCAAAAGGGGGCGGGATGAAAAACTGTTTTTT.

The V gene is TRBV6-1, the J gene TRBJ2-5, with D possibly TRBD2 on 5 matching bases. This CDR3 is 13 amino acids long. V gave up 5 bases and J gave up 1 base, with 8 bases separating them. Germline V CDR1 and CDR2: MNHNS, SASEGT. The CDR3 sequence: CASSRGFQETQYF. In DNA form, the CDR3 reads TGTGCCAGCAGTCGCGGGTTCCAAGAGACCCAGTACTTC.

V usage is TRBV27 and J usage is TRBJ2-2, with TRBD1 matching 9 bases. Germline CDR1 reads MNHEY; CDR2 reads SMNVEV (reference sequence). The length of the CDR3 is 15 residues. After removal of 6 bases from V and 4 bases from J, the junction contained 6 bases not matched to a gene. The CDR3 region has the DNA TGTGCCAGCAGACCACAGGGGGCTGTCACCGGGGAGCTGTTTTTT. It codes for CASRPQGAVTGELFF.

The rearrangement joins TRBV4-1 to TRBJ2-7, with 9 nucleotides matching TRBD1. V was clipped by 0 bases and J by 3 bases; unmatched bases: 9. Germline CDR1 MGHRA, CDR2 YSYEKL. The length of the CDR3 is 17 residues. The CDR3, as DNA: TGCGCCAGCAGCCAAGATCCCGGACAGGGGATAATCTACGAGCAGTACTTC. It codes for CASSQDPGQGIIYEQYF.

The rearrangement joins TRBV6-6 to TRBJ2-1, with TRBD1 matching 7 bases. V trimming: 6 bases; J trimming: 1 base; junction bases outside the gene matches: 3. The germline CDR1 and CDR2 sequences are MNHNY and SVGAGI (reference sequence). The CDR3 sequence is 14 residues long. The CDR3 loop reads CASSQGVSYNEQFF. CDR3 DNA: TGTGCCAGCAGCCAGGGGGTGTCCTACAATGAGCAGTTCTTC.

The chain's CDR3 is CASSGTDYSNQPQHF. Here the CDR3 DNA reads TGTGCCAGCAGCGGGACGGACTATAGCAATCAGCCCCAGCATTTT. The gene calls are TRBV2 and TRBJ1-5, with TRBD1 as a possible D gene (5 bases). The CDR3 runs to 15 residues. CDR1 is SNHLY and CDR2 is FYNNEI in the germline V gene. The V end lost 6 bases, the J end lost 0 bases, and 12 bases lay between the germline ends.